The 3 T cell receptor beta chains presented below share a single source sample, sequenced in a study of blood T cells in healthy people across ages. A second PCR, run for about 6 to 11 cycles, used a sample-barcoded 5' primer plus a J-beta primer mix. TCRdb re-analysed the 5' RACE reads in MiXCR, keeping a single row per CDR3 protein. Here the sample spans 900,000 to 950,000 distinct CDR3 sequences, about 29% being singletons. Separately, the same data were catalogued under a study of T cells of mothers and their children.

The sequencing input was blood. The receptor source for this set is a woman between 40 and 55 years old in good health.

This clonotype was recorded many times. The rearrangement uses TRBV7-2 and TRBJ2-7; 7 bases agree with TRBD1. V lost 5 bases and J lost 2; bases outside the gene matches: 9. CDR3 size: 15 residues. CDR1 and CDR2 (germline): SGHTA, FQGNSA. In nucleotides, the CDR3 is TGTGCCAGCAGCCTGACAGGGCCCGTCCCCTACGAGCAGTACTTC. Protein: CASSLTGPVPYEQYF. Looking up the rest from reference TRBV7-2 and TRBJ2-7 gives the full variable domain: GAGVSQSPSNKVTEKGKDVELRCDPISGHTALYWYRQSLGQGLEFLIYFQGNSAPDKSGLPSDRFSAERTGGSVSTLTIQRTQQEDSAVYLCASSLTGPVPYEQYFGPGTRLTVT.

Ten or more counts support this clonotype. This sequence joins TRBV9 and TRBJ2-5, with a tentative D call TRBD2 (6 bases). V was shortened by 4 bases and J by 3 bases, with 10 bases between the two germline ends. CDR3 length equals 13 residues. Germline V gene data show CDR1 as SGDLS and CDR2 as YYNGEE. The chain's CDR3 is CASSTRLEETQYF. Here the CDR3 DNA reads TGTGCCAGCAGCACCCGACTAGAAGAGACCCAGTACTTC.

This clonotype was seen ten or more times. The chain has TRBV9 and TRBJ2-1; 10 nucleotides match TRBD2. The CDR3 covers 17 residues. The V and J ends lost 0 bases and 2 bases, in that order; junction bases with no gene match: 5. Germline CDR1 SGDLS, CDR2 YYNGEE. The CDR3: CASSVGTSGAAYNEQFF. The CDR3 DNA follows: TGTGCCAGCAGCGTAGGCACTAGCGGGGCTGCCTACAATGAGCAGTTCTTC.